This TCR beta chain was recovered during a study of cytomegalovirus exposure and HLA in healthy donors. This clone has just a few counts. The V gene's germline CDR1 is SGHNT and CDR2 YYREEE (reference sequence). V was cut by 0 bases and J by 2 bases, with 20 bases left in between. There are 18 residues in the CDR3. In the PCR, 60 Vbeta and 13 Jbeta primers were used. Profiled with immunoSEQ multiplex PCR; TCRdb holds only in-frame clones, not every one. The profile shows about 110,000 clones, roughly 15% of them singletons. V gene TRBV5-4 combines with J gene TRBJ2-5, with D possibly TRBD2 on 7 matching bases. Sequencing input: PBMCs. This sequence was found in a female donor in good health and CMV-seronegative. The CDR3 sequence: CASSLDNAGGGQQETQYF. The CDR3 nucleotides are TGTGCCAGCAGCTTGGATAACGCCGGCGGGGGCCAACAAGAGACCCAGTACTTC.